The next 18 T cell receptor beta chains were all read from a single sample in a study of regulatory T cells in long-lasting Graves disease. CDR3 regions were amplified by Arm-PCR using iRepertoire HTBI primers to build TCR beta libraries. TCRdb passed the multiplex PCR reads through MiXCR, listing each CDR3 protein once. The sample contains about 420,000 distinct CDR3 sequences, about 15% of which appear only once. Time point in this sample: newly diagnosed GD, antithyroid drugs for less than 3 months. PBMC RNA served as the TCR library source. The same sample was also used in a study of T cells in Graves' hyperthyroidism and ophthalmopathy.

The input for sequencing was peripheral blood mononuclear cells (PBMCs), taken at new diagnosis, from a patient treated with antithyroid drugs. The receptors originated from a woman aged 18-35 years with Graves disease.

There are many counts of this clonotype. The chain uses TRBV20-1 and TRBJ2-3; tentative D call: TRBD2 (5 bases). From germline, CDR1 is DFQATT and CDR2 SNEGSKA (reference sequence). The CDR3 covers 14 residues. Trimming left V 2 bases short and J 2 bases short, with 11 bases between. The DNA for the CDR3 is TGCAGTGCTAGACGAGCGGATGACACAGATACGCAGTATTTT. Translated: CSARRADDTDTQYF.

The gene calls are TRBV5-4 and TRBJ1-1, with D unclear. The CDR3 has 14 residues. V lost 3 bases and J lost 4, with 13 bases in between. Germline V gene data show CDR1 as SGHNT and CDR2 as YYREEE (reference sequence). CDR3 sequence reads: CASSSPGLFTEAFF. The CDR3 bases are TGTGCCAGCAGCTCTCCGGGCCTTTTCACTGAAGCTTTCTTT.

This clonotype was detected a few times. This rearrangement joins TRBV2 to TRBJ2-4; 9 bases map to TRBD2. CDR1 and CDR2 from the germline V gene are SNHLY and FYNNEI. This CDR3 spans 16 amino acids. The V gene end was trimmed by 6 bases and the J gene end by 3 bases; junction bases not matched to a gene: 9. The CDR3 protein is CASRRTSEGGKNIQYF. The CDR3 bases are TGTGCCAGCAGGCGGACTAGCGAGGGGGGCAAAAACATTCAGTACTTC. The full variable domain, with the rest looked up from reference TRBV2 and TRBJ2-4, is EPEVTQTPSHQVTQMGQEVILRCVPISNHLYFYWYRQILGQKVEFLVSFYNNEISEKSEIFDDQFSVERPDGSNFTLKIRSTKLEDSAMYFCASRRTSEGGKNIQYFGAGTRLSVL.

This clonotype was counted at least ten times. The V and J genes are TRBV6-1 and TRBJ2-2; D unclear. CDR1 is MNHNS, CDR2 SASEGT, per germline. The CDR3 spans 15 residues. V was cut by 7 bases and J by 2 bases, with 14 bases left in between. CDR3 in amino acids: CASTVSVDNTGELFF. CDR3 sequence (DNA): TGTGCCAGCACTGTATCGGTGGACAACACCGGGGAGCTGTTTTTT.

This clonotype has a count of ten or more. V and J are TRBV28 and TRBJ2-2, with 8 nucleotides matching TRBD2. Germline lookup yields CDR1 MDHEN and CDR2 SYDVKM. The CDR3 has 15 amino acids. Trimming at V came to 4 bases and at J to 4 bases, leaving 5 bases not matched to a gene. The CDR3 reads CASSWASGFTGELFF. The CDR3, as DNA: TGTGCCAGCAGTTGGGCTAGCGGGTTCACCGGGGAGCTGTTTTTT.

This clonotype was detected a few times. The J gene is TRBJ1-5, the V gene TRBV28; 9 positions match TRBD1. Germline CDR1 and CDR2: MDHEN and SYDVKM. V lost 6 bases to trimming and J lost 5 bases; unmatched junction nucleotides: 14. The CDR3 totals 17 residues. The CDR3: CASRPYSGQGGYQPQHF. The DNA for the CDR3 is TGTGCCAGCAGACCGTACTCGGGACAGGGTGGTTATCAGCCCCAGCATTTT.

This clonotype has just a few counts. The chain is built from TRBV18 and TRBJ2-5; tentatively, D is TRBD2 (6 bases). The CDR3 extends over 12 amino acids. Trimming cost V 5 bases and J 3 bases, with 7 bases left between them. Per germline, CDR1 KGHSH and CDR2 LQKENI. DNA for the CDR3: TGTGCCAGCTCAAGACTAGAAGAGACCCAGTACTTC. It encodes CASSRLEETQYF.

This clonotype was detected a few times. This chain links TRBV7-2 with TRBJ1-5; no clear D gene. Trimming took 1 base from V and 5 from J, leaving 9 bases between them. The V gene's germline CDR1 is SGHTA and CDR2 FQGNSA. This CDR3 has 14 residues. As DNA, the CDR3 is TGTGCCAGCAGCTTAGTGGGTTCCGATCAGCCCCAGCATTTT. Residues: CASSLVGSDQPQHF.

V gene TRBV24-1 combines with J gene TRBJ2-7; 12 bases map to TRBD2. The CDR3 length is 18 residues. The germline CDR1 and CDR2 sequences are KGHDR and SFDVKD. Germline trimming cut 2 bases from V and 4 bases from J; bases unmatched to any gene: 11. The CDR3 coding sequence is TGTGCCACCAGTGATTCTGCTTCGACTAGCGGGAGCCCTTACGAGCAGTACTTC. Amino acid sequence: CATSDSASTSGSPYEQYF.

The rearrangement joins TRBV6-5 to TRBJ1-1; D ambiguous. This CDR3 contains 14 residues. From germline, CDR1 is MNHEY and CDR2 SVGAGI. V shed 1 base and J shed 2 bases, with 8 bases lying between them. The CDR3 reads CASSYLEGNTEAFF. In nucleotides, the CDR3 is TGTGCCAGCAGTTACTTAGAGGGAAACACTGAAGCTTTCTTT.

This clonotype appeared a few times. V gene TRBV29-1 combines with J gene TRBJ2-2; D call uncertain. Looked up from germline, CDR1 is SQVTM and CDR2 is ANQGSEA. The V end was cut by 3 bases, the J end by 4 bases, with 9 bases between. The CDR3 is 13 residues long. The CDR3 DNA follows: TGCAGCGTTGATACAGTGGCCACCGGGGAGCTGTTTTTT. Amino acids: CSVDTVATGELFF.

This clonotype has a count of ten or more. The chain joins TRBV7-3 to TRBJ1-3, with no clear D. Trimming shortened V by 5 bases and J by 2 bases, and 13 bases separated the two germline ends. CDR3 length: 15 amino acids. Germline values: CDR1 SGHTA, CDR2 FQGTGA. CDR3 bases: TGTGCCAGCAGCACCACGGGTGGCCCTGGAAACACCATATATTTT. This encodes CASSTTGGPGNTIYF.

This clonotype was counted many times. This chain uses TRBV18 with TRBJ2-3; unclear D gene. Deletions cut 2 bases from V and 0 bases from J, with 6 bases between. The CDR3 contains 14 residues. Germline V CDR1 and CDR2: KGHSH, LQKENI. Here the CDR3 DNA reads TGTGCCAGCTCACCAACTTGGAGCACAGATACGCAGTATTTT. Protein: CASSPTWSTDTQYF.

A few counts support this clonotype. The rearrangement joins TRBV27 to TRBJ2-1; the match to TRBD1 covers 11 bases. V lost 10 bases and J lost 3; bases outside the gene matches: 17. Germline V gives CDR1 MNHEY, CDR2 SMNVEV (reference sequence). The CDR3 is made up of 18 amino acids. DNA of the CDR3: TGTGCCACCTCCGGGACAGGGGGATATGACGGCTACTACAATGAGCAGTTCTTC. Encoded protein: CATSGTGGYDGYYNEQFF.

J is TRBJ1-5 and V is TRBV12-3 or TRBV12-4; tentative D call: TRBD1 (6 bases). CDR3 length: 15 residues. Trimming left V 5 bases short and J 1 base short, with 12 bases between. CDR3 protein: CASSPGVLSNQPQHF. The CDR3 nucleotides read TGTGCCAGCAGTCCAGGGGTTCTGAGCAATCAGCCCCAGCATTTT.

The rearrangement uses TRBV7-9 and TRBJ2-7; 11 positions match TRBD1. V trimming: 0 bases; J trimming: 6 bases; junction bases outside the gene matches: 4. Germline V gives CDR1 SEHNR, CDR2 FQNEAQ (reference sequence). This CDR3 comprises 15 residues. The CDR3 spells CASSLAGTGGFEQYF. For the CDR3, the DNA is TGTGCCAGCAGCTTAGCCGGGACAGGGGGTTTCGAGCAGTACTTC.

This clonotype appeared many times. The chain joins TRBV12-3 or TRBV12-4 to TRBJ1-5; D possibly corresponds to TRBD1 (5 bases). Trimming removed 5 bases at V and 6 bases at J, with 8 bases between. This CDR3 region has 12 residues. This chain's CDR3 is CASSRDAQPQHF. CDR3 in DNA: TGTGCCAGCAGTCGGGACGCTCAGCCCCAGCATTTT.

The sample holds many counts of this clonotype. V is TRBV7-9 and J is TRBJ2-7, with no clear D. This CDR3 spans 14 amino acids. Germline V gene sequence: CDR1 SEHNR, CDR2 FQNEAQ (reference sequence). V was trimmed by 6 bases and J by 3 bases, leaving 15 bases between them. The CDR3, as DNA: TGTGCCAGCAGAATGTCGGACCCAGTCTACGAGCAGTACTTC. Translated: CASRMSDPVYEQYF.